Listed here are 3 T cell receptor beta chains from one sample, sequenced in a study of cytomegalovirus exposure and HLA in healthy donors. PCR amplification relied on 60 Vbeta primers (plus 13 Jbeta primers). Profiled with immunoSEQ multiplex PCR; TCRdb holds only in-frame clones, not every one. The data show approximately 160,000 clones, with around 85% seen just once and 1% to 1.5% held by the top ten. The material sequenced was PBMCs. The receptors were sampled from a man in his forties or fifties in good health and CMV-seropositive.

J is TRBJ2-5 and V is TRBV11-2; D unclear. CDR1 is SGHAT and CDR2 is FQNNGV in the germline V gene. V lost 5 bases to trimming and J lost 1 base, with 8 bases between them. There are 13 residues in the CDR3. CDR3 DNA: TGTGCCAGCAGCGTGACTCTCCAAGAGACCCAGTACTTC. This translates into CASSVTLQETQYF.

V and J are TRBV6-6 and TRBJ2-7; 7 positions match TRBD1. Germline CDR1 is MNHNY and CDR2 is SVGAGI (reference sequence). V dropped 4 bases and J dropped 1; count of bases not matched to a gene: 1. The CDR3 is 13 residues long. The CDR3 DNA follows: TGTGCCAGCAGTTTACAGGGGTCCTACGAGCAGTACTTC. Protein: CASSLQGSYEQYF.

The chain is built from TRBV2 and TRBJ1-4, with TRBD1 identical over 8 bases. There are 14 residues in the CDR3. The germline CDR1 and CDR2 sequences are SNHLY and FYNNEI. The V and J ends lost 6 bases and 7 bases, in that order; junction bases with no gene match: 7. The CDR3 reads CASRGDRFSEKLFF. In DNA form, the CDR3 reads TGTGCCAGCAGAGGGGACAGGTTCTCTGAAAAACTGTTTTTT.